These T cell receptor beta chains were read from a single sample in a study of T cells after yellow fever vaccination. TCRdb re-called the 5' RACE reads with MiXCR, one entry per CDR3 protein. The sample gives approximately 85,000 distinct CDR3 sequences, about 14% of which show up once; about 22% is in the top ten. The sequences come from CD8+ T cells not binding an NS4B(214-222) dextramer, sorted from PBMCs, collected about 20 days after the first yellow fever vaccination. The source is a man younger than 30 who received the YFV17D yellow fever vaccine. CDR3s include the opening cysteine and the closing phenylalanine or tryptophan. D genes are given only for firm matches. Clone size is not always given. Where it is, it says once, few, many or a class for expanded clones.

v_gene	d_gene	abundance	j_gene	CDR3aa	CDR3nt
TRBV4-2	.	few	TRBJ2-7	CASSPQPGWAYEQYF	TGTGCCAGCAGCCCTCAACCGGGTTGGGCCTACGAGCAGTACTTC
TRBV5-5	TRBD1	.	TRBJ2-1	CASSLRTGTGGMGVLF	TGTGCCAGCAGCCTAAGAACCGGGACAGGGGGCATGGGGGTGCTCTTC
TRBV9	.	few	TRBJ2-2	CASSVDVGTGELFF	TGTGCCAGCAGCGTAGATGTGGGCACCGGGGAGCTGTTTTTT
TRBV2	.	.	TRBJ2-5	CASTDLPGRETQYF	TGTGCCAGTACGGACCTACCAGGGAGAGAGACCCAGTACTTC
TRBV4-2	.	.	TRBJ1-1	CASSQDQDRAVMEAFF	TGTGCCAGCAGCCAAGACCAGGACAGAGCGGTAATGGAAGCTTTCTTT
TRBV7-2	.	.	TRBJ2-2	CASSPGSGARAGELFF	TGTGCCAGCAGCCCAGGGTCAGGGGCGCGGGCCGGGGAGCTGTTTTTT
TRBV6-5	TRBD2	.	TRBJ2-2	CASSYSGGAGELFF	TGTGCCAGCAGTTACTCTGGGGGGGCCGGGGAGCTGTTTTTT
TRBV4-1	TRBD2	.	TRBJ2-3	CASSQRLAGGTDTQYF	TGCGCCAGCAGCCAGCGACTAGCGGGGGGTACAGATACGCAGTATTTT
TRBV7-8	TRBD2	few	TRBJ2-7	CASSRGLAVTYEQYF	TGTGCCAGCAGCCGAGGACTAGCGGTCACCTACGAGCAGTACTTC
TRBV13	TRBD2	.	TRBJ2-4	CVSSPTSGGAEGIQYF	TGTGTCAGCAGCCCGACTAGCGGGGGGGCCGAAGGCATTCAGTACTTC
TRBV10-3	TRBD2	.	TRBJ2-6	CAIREGSGANVLTF	TGTGCCATCCGGGAGGGCTCTGGGGCCAACGTCCTGACTTTC
TRBV27	.	few	TRBJ2-1	CASSLGGPSYNEQFF	TGTGCCAGCAGTTTGGGGGGCCCCTCCTACAATGAGCAGTTCTTC
TRBV7-6	.	.	TRBJ1-2	CASSQGNSGYGYTF	TGTGCCAGCAGCCAGGGGAACAGCGGCTATGGCTACACCTTC
TRBV4-3	TRBD1	few	TRBJ2-1	CASSQAKIRDSRVHEQFF	TGCGCCAGCAGCCAAGCGAAGATCCGGGACAGTAGGGTCCATGAGCAGTTCTTC
TRBV9	TRBD2	.	TRBJ2-1	CASSARGTSGDLYNEQFF	TGTGCCAGCAGCGCACGGGGGACTAGCGGGGACCTGTACAATGAGCAGTTCTTC
TRBV20-1	.	.	TRBJ2-1	CSALHQGNEQFF	TGCAGTGCTCTTCATCAGGGGAATGAGCAGTTCTTC
TRBV5-5	.	.	TRBJ1-6	CASSLIGGSNSPLHF	TGTGCCAGCAGCTTGATTGGGGGTAGTAATTCACCCCTCCACTTT
TRBV2	TRBD2	few	TRBJ2-1	CASSEDPRGGGNEQFF	TGTGCCAGCAGTGAAGACCCGCGGGGGGGCGGGAATGAGCAGTTCTTC
TRBV2	.	.	TRBJ1-2	CASVNTGNYGYTF	TGTGCCAGTGTAAACACGGGGAACTATGGCTACACCTTC
TRBV6-5	TRBD2	.	TRBJ2-7	CASSHERGGVAYEQYF	TGTGCCAGCAGTCACGAGCGGGGGGGCGTCGCCTACGAGCAGTACTTC
TRBV7-6	.	few	TRBJ1-6	CASSLEQGSSPLHF	TGTGCCAGCAGCTTAGAACAGGGATCTTCACCCCTCCACTTT
TRBV29-1	.	many	TRBJ2-7	CSVEDPGVSYEQYF	TGCAGCGTTGAAGATCCGGGGGTATCCTACGAGCAGTACTTC
TRBV7-2	.	.	TRBJ1-4	CASSWGNEKLFF	TGTGCCAGCAGCTGGGGTAATGAAAAACTGTTTTTT
TRBV9	.	few	TRBJ2-1	CASSSMGLSGDEQFF	TGTGCCAGCAGCTCCATGGGACTTTCGGGGGATGAGCAGTTCTTC
TRBV9	.	.	TRBJ1-2	CASSAGAANYGYTF	TGTGCCAGCAGCGCTGGGGCAGCCAACTATGGCTACACCTTC
TRBV6-4	TRBD2	many	TRBJ2-1	CASSDTSGSYNEQFF	TGTGCCAGCAGTGACACTAGCGGCTCCTACAATGAGCAGTTCTTC
TRBV6-2/TRBV6-3	.	few	TRBJ2-2	CASSQYLTGELFF	TGTGCCAGCAGTCAATATCTCACCGGGGAGCTGTTTTTT
TRBV7-9	TRBD1	few	TRBJ1-2	CASSDTQTGAHGYTF	TGTGCCAGCAGCGACACACAAACAGGGGCCCATGGCTACACCTTC
TRBV7-6	.	.	TRBJ2-7	CASTTGTVPYEQYF	TGTGCCAGCACCACCGGGACGGTTCCCTACGAGCAGTACTTC
TRBV4-1	.	few	TRBJ1-5	CASSQASYSNQPQHF	TGCGCCAGCAGCCAAGCGAGTTATAGCAATCAGCCCCAGCATTTT
TRBV6-5	.	few	TRBJ2-7	CASSYGPAPYEQYF	TGTGCCAGCAGTTACGGGCCGGCCCCCTACGAGCAGTACTTC
TRBV13	TRBD1	.	TRBJ2-3	CASSPRQGQSTDTQYF	TGTGCCAGCAGCCCGAGACAGGGACAAAGCACAGATACGCAGTATTTT
TRBV27	TRBD2	few	TRBJ2-2	CASSFFVSGGAGELFF	TGTGCCAGCAGTTTCTTCGTTAGCGGGGGGGCCGGGGAGCTGTTTTTT
TRBV5-1	.	.	TRBJ2-1	CASSSGNEQFF	TGCGCCAGCAGCTCCGGGAATGAGCAGTTCTTC
TRBV6-5	.	few	TRBJ2-2	CASSHGGTGELFF	TGTGCCAGCAGTCACGGGGGCACCGGGGAGCTGTTTTTT
TRBV4-1	TRBD1	.	TRBJ2-5	CASSQDLSGQGQETQYF	TGCGCCAGCAGCCAAGATCTCTCCGGACAGGGACAAGAGACCCAGTACTTC
TRBV24-1	.	few	TRBJ2-3	CATSDPAVEDTQYF	TGTGCCACCAGTGATCCGGCAGTAGAAGATACGCAGTATTTT
TRBV12-3/TRBV12-4	TRBD2	.	TRBJ2-5	CASSWYSGGEEETQYF	TGTGCCAGCAGTTGGTATAGCGGGGGGGAGGAAGAGACCCAGTACTTC
TRBV29-1	.	.	TRBJ2-1	CSVGGEGLGYNEQFF	TGCAGCGTTGGAGGGGAAGGTCTAGGGTACAATGAGCAGTTCTTC
TRBV12-3/TRBV12-4	.	.	TRBJ1-4	CASIGGQKRGKLFF	TGTGCCAGCATCGGAGGACAGAAAAGGGGAAAACTGTTTTTT
TRBV6-5	.	few	TRBJ1-1	CASRLPGPNEAFF	TGTGCCAGCCGCCTCCCGGGACCAAACGAAGCTTTCTTT
TRBV4-1	.	.	TRBJ1-5	CASSQDGAGNQPQHF	TGCGCCAGCAGCCAAGATGGAGCAGGAAATCAGCCCCAGCATTTT
TRBV5-4	.	few	TRBJ1-1	CASRWGNTEAFF	TGTGCCAGCAGATGGGGGAACACTGAAGCTTTCTTT
TRBV11-2	.	.	TRBJ2-3	CASSPTSFGTDTQYF	TGTGCCAGCAGCCCGACGAGCTTTGGCACAGATACGCAGTATTTT
TRBV7-3	.	.	TRBJ2-5	CASSSSPGPQETQYF	TGTGCCAGCAGCTCATCCCCGGGGCCCCAAGAGACCCAGTACTTC
TRBV27	TRBD1	.	TRBJ2-3	CASSSDRADTQYF	TGTGCCAGCAGTTCGGACAGGGCAGATACGCAGTATTTT
TRBV3-1	TRBD2	few	TRBJ2-7	CASSQQGSGGIYEQYF	TGTGCCAGCAGCCAACAGGGTAGCGGGGGCATCTACGAGCAGTACTTC
TRBV28	.	few	TRBJ1-2	CASSSIQLTNYGYTF	TGTGCCAGCAGTTCGATACAGCTTACTAACTATGGCTACACCTTC
TRBV29-1	TRBD1	few	TRBJ2-7	CSVGDRGGYEQYF	TGCAGCGTTGGGGACAGGGGAGGCTACGAGCAGTACTTC
TRBV5-4	.	.	TRBJ1-1	CVSEKFGEAFF	TGTGTCAGCGAAAAATTCGGTGAAGCTTTCTTT
TRBV21-1	.	.	TRBJ1-5	CATEEQGHQPQHF	TGTGCCACCGAAGAACAGGGACATCAGCCCCAGCATTTT
TRBV20-1	TRBD2	few	TRBJ2-3	CSASGTSGSISSTDTQYF	TGCAGTGCTAGTGGGACTAGCGGGAGTATTTCTAGCACAGATACGCAGTATTTT
TRBV4-3	.	few	TRBJ2-7	CASSQDRRRGGEQYF	TGCGCCAGCAGCCAAGATCGTCGCAGGGGCGGCGAGCAGTACTTC
TRBV5-4	.	few	TRBJ2-3	CASSLDPSLARTDTQYF	TGTGCCAGCAGCTTGGACCCCTCACTAGCCCGCACAGATACGCAGTATTTT
TRBV27	TRBD1	few	TRBJ1-2	CASSDRESGYGYTF	TGTGCCAGCAGCGACAGGGAATCTGGCTATGGCTACACCTTC
TRBV28	TRBD1	.	TRBJ2-1	CASIFTQGSLNEQFF	TGTGCCAGCATATTTACACAGGGGTCATTAAATGAGCAGTTCTTC
TRBV11-2	.	few	TRBJ2-7	CASSARRSYEQYF	TGTGCCAGCAGCGCCAGGCGCTCCTACGAGCAGTACTTC